One T cell receptor (beta chain) is described in this entry. The time point: cycle 4 day 1 (C4D1), after around six weeks of nivolumab. Every patient relapsed after autologous stem cell transplantation, and brentuximab vedotin exposure varied. The CD4+ T cells used were purified from thawed PBMCs through magnetic negative selection. Germline CDR1 SGHTA, CDR2 FQGNSA. The CDR3 sequence is 14 residues long. V was pared by 5 bases and J by 8 bases, with 5 bases of the junction left unmatched. The record originates from a study of PD-1 blockade in classical Hodgkin lymphoma. The table came from immunoSEQ multiplex PCR; TCRdb's copy has only in-frame clones and leaves some out. The sample carries 25,000 to 35,000 clones, around 85% recorded once.

This chain uses TRBV7-2 with TRBJ1-4; 10 bases align to TRBD1. This sequence was found in a human donor with classical Hodgkin lymphoma. The specimen comprised CD4+ T cells from blood, sampled before the fourth cycle of nivolumab. The CDR3 spells CASSVGQGGEKLFF. DNA of the CDR3: TGTGCCAGCAGCGTCGGACAGGGGGGGGAAAAACTGTTTTTT.